Listed below are T cell receptor beta chains from one sample, sequenced in a study of regulatory T cells in long-lasting Graves disease. Each CDR3 protein is one row after TCRdb ran MiXCR on the multiplex PCR reads. Found here are roughly 400,000 distinct CDR3 sequences, approximately 15% of them singletons; the top ten hold approximately 8%. These data were also reused for a study on T cells in Graves' hyperthyroidism and ophthalmopathy.

Here the sequenced sample was peripheral blood mononuclear cells (PBMCs), taken at new diagnosis, from a patient treated with antithyroid drugs. The receptors shown here come from a middle-aged woman with Graves disease. CDR3s include the opening cysteine and the closing phenylalanine or tryptophan.

V	CDR3
TRBV27	CASSLTSPYEQYF
TRBV20-1	CSASFMGEKLFF
TRBV20-1	CSARDRRELGNEQFF
TRBV29-1	CSVLSAENTGELFF
TRBV28	CASSSRADSYNEQFF
TRBV13	CASSFGSNYEQYF
TRBV5-5	CATLQGAGTDTQYF
TRBV13	CASSQSGSPYNEQFF
TRBV30	CAWSVEYTDTQYF
TRBV24-1	CATSDFVPKAVQETQYF
TRBV2	CASSRGQSENTEAFF
TRBV7-8	CASSLEGSGNSYNEQFF
TRBV3-1	CASSLRDRESEAFF
TRBV6-2/TRBV6-3	CASSNIHTGELFF
TRBV20-1	CSANPGTSYEQFF
TRBV15	CATSRSDYGYTF
TRBV5-1	CASSFVDQGSYEQYF
TRBV5-4	CASSMYREIYNEQFF
TRBV20-1	CSARDPLASNEQFF
TRBV28	CASSPVASGRSSTDTQYF
TRBV19	CASSKQGVEDEQYF
TRBV6-1	CASSPNRALSYNEQFF
TRBV18	CASSPRAVTEGETQYF
TRBV3-1	CASSRQGHEQYF
TRBV28	CASSLARGRSGRGETQYF
TRBV27	CASSPLATPGTKVDTQYF
TRBV15	CATSRDSPGTGNTEAFF
TRBV24-1	CATSESDRGVPRVQFF
TRBV27	CASSITPPGSRNSYNEQFF
TRBV11-2	CASSLGVLNSPLHF
TRBV19	CASRQGLTEAFF
TRBV11-3	CASSFSAGGPGDEQFF
TRBV5-1	CASSPTHYEQYF
TRBV20-1	CSAVTAPRGKNIQYF
TRBV5-1	CASSLEGTVNTGELFF
TRBV11-2	CASSSVYSINYNEQFF
TRBV20-1	CSATPGSTNEKLFF
TRBV12-3/TRBV12-4	CASSLGTSGTFEQYF
TRBV6-1	CASSESAGGASKNIQYF
TRBV27	CASKVWDSSYGQYF
TRBV19	CASSIPRDLSRGGYTF
TRBV5-6	CASSRGGTATGELFF
TRBV5-1	CASSLVGTQGKLFF
TRBV28	CASSPRGEATNEKLFF
TRBV6-5	CASSYGRNTDTQYF
TRBV15	CATSRDSVLGQGLGEQYF
TRBV12-3/TRBV12-4	CASSSPDRASEAFF
TRBV20-1	CSALAATQNIQYF
TRBV7-9	CASSTGQGNTEAFF